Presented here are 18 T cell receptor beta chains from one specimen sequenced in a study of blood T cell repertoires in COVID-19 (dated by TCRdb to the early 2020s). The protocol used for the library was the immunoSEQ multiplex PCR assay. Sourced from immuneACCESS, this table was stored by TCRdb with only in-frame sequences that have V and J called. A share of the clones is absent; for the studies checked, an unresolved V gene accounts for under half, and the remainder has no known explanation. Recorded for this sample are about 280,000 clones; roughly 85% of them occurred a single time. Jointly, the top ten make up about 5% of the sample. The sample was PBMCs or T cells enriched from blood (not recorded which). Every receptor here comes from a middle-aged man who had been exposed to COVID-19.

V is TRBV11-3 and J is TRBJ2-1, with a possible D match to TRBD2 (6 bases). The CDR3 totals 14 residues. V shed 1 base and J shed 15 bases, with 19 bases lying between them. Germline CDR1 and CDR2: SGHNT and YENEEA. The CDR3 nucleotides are TGTGCCAGCAGCTTAGTCCCCGGAGGGCCAACACTGTTCTTC. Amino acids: CASSLVPGGPTLFF.

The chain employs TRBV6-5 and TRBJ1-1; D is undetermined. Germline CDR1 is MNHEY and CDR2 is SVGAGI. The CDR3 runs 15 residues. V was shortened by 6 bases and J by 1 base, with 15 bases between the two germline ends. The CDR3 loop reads CASSFTQIQNTEAFF. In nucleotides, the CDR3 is TGTGCCAGCAGCTTCACTCAAATCCAGAACACTGAAGCTTTCTTT.

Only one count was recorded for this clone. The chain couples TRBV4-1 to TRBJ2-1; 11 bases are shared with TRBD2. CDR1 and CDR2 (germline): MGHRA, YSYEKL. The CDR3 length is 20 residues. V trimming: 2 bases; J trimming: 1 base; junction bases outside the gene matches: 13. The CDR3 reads CASSQKKVLAGGSSYNEQFF. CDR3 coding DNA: TGCGCCAGCAGCCAAAAAAAAGTCCTAGCGGGAGGCAGTTCCTACAATGAGCAGTTCTTC.

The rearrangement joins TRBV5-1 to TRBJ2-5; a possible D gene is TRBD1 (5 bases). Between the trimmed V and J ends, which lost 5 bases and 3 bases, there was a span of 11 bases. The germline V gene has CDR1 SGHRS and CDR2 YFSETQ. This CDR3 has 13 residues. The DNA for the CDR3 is TGCGCCAGCAGTTCCTGGGGCGAAGAGACCCAGTACTTC. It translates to CASSSWGEETQYF. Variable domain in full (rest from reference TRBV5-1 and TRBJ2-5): KAGVTQTPRYLIKTRGQQVTLSCSPISGHRSVSWYQQTPGQGLQFLFEYFSETQRNKGNFPGRFSGRQFSNSRSEMNVSTLELGDSALYLCASSSWGEETQYFGPGTRLLVL.

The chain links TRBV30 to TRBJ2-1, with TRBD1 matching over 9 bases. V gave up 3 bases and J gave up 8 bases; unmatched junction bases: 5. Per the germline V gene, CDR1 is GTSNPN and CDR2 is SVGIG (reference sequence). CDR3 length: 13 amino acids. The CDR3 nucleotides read TGTGCCTGGAGGGGGGGACAGGGTTATGAGCAGTTCTTC. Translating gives CAWRGGQGYEQFF.

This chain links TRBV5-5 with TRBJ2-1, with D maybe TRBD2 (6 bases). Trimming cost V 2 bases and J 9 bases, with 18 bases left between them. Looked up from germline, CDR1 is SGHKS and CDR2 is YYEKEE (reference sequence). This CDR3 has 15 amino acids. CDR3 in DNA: TGTGCCAGCAGCTTTCTCCTAGCGAGATTCACTGAGCAGTTCTTC. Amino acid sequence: CASSFLLARFTEQFF.

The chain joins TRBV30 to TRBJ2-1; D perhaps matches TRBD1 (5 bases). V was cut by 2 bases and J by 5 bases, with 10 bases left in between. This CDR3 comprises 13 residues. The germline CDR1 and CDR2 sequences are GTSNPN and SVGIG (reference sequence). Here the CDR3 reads CAWSKGANNEQFF. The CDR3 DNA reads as TGTGCCTGGAGTAAAGGGGCTAACAATGAGCAGTTCTTC.

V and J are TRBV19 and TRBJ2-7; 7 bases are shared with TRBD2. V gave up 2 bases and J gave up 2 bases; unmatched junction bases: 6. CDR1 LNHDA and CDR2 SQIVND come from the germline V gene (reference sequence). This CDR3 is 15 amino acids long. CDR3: CASSIWGGPTYEQYF. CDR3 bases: TGTGCCAGTAGTATATGGGGGGGACCAACCTACGAGCAGTACTTC.

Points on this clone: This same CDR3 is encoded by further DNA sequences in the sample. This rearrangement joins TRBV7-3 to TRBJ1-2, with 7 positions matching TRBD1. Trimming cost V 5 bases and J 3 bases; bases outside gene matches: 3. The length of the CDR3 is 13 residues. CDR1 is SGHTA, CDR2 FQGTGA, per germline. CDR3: CASSPGTDYGYTF. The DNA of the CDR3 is TGTGCCAGCAGCCCCGGGACAGACTATGGCTACACCTTC.

CDR3 bases: TGCGCCAGCAGCCAAGATTCGAAGACTAGCGGATACAATGAGCAGTTCTTC. Its translation: CASSQDSKTSGYNEQFF. The chain uses TRBV4-1 and TRBJ2-1, with 9 bases that match TRBD2. V gave up 0 bases and J gave up 4 bases; unmatched junction bases: 7. CDR3 size: 17 residues. Germline V gene lookup returns CDR1 MGHRA and CDR2 YSYEKL.

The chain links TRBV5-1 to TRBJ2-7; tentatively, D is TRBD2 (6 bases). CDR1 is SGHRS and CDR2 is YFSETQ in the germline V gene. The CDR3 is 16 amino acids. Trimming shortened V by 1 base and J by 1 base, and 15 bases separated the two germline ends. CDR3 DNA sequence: TGCGCCAGCAGCTTGTCATTATCGGCGGGGTCCTACGAGCAGTACTTC. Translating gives CASSLSLSAGSYEQYF.

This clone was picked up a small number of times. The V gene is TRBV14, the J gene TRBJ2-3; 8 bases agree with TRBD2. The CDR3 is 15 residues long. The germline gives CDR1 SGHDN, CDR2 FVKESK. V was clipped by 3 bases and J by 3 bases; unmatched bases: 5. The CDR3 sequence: CASSQLSGTTDTQYF. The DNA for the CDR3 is TGTGCCAGCAGCCAGCTTAGCGGGACAACAGATACGCAGTATTTT.

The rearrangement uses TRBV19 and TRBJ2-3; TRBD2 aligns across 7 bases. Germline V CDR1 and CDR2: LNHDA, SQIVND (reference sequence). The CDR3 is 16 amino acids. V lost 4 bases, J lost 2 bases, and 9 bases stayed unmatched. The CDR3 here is CASSTGEGLSTDTQYF. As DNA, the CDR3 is TGTGCCAGTAGTACCGGGGAGGGGTTATCCACAGATACGCAGTATTTT.

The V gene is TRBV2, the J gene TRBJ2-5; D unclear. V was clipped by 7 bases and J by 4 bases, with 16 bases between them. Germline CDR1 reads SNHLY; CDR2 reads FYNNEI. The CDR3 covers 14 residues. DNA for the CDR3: TGTGCCAGCATGCGTGAGACAACTCCAGAGACCCAGTACTTC. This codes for CASMRETTPETQYF. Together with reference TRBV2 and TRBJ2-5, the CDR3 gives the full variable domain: EPEVTQTPSHQVTQMGQEVILRCVPISNHLYFYWYRQILGQKVEFLVSFYNNEISEKSEIFDDQFSVERPDGSNFTLKIRSTKLEDSAMYFCASMRETTPETQYFGPGTRLLVL.

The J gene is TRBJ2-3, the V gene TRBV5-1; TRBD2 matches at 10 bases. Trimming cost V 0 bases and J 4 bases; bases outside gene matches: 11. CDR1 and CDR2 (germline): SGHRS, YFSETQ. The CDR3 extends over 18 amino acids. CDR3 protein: CASSLVGASGRGSDTQYF. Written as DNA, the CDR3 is TGCGCCAGCAGCTTGGTAGGCGCTAGCGGGAGAGGGTCAGATACGCAGTATTTT.

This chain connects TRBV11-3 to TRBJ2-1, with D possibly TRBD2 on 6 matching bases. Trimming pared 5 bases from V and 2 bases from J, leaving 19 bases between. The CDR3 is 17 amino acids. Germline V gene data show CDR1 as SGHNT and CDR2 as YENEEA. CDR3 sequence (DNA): TGTGCCAGCAGCCACGGGAGCGGACTCAAAACCTACAATGAGCAGTTCTTC. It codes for CASSHGSGLKTYNEQFF.

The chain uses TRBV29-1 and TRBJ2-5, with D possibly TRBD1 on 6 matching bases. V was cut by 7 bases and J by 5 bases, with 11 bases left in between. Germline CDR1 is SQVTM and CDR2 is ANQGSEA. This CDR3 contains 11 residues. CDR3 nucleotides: TGCAGCGGTAGGGGGACGGAGACCCAGTACTTC. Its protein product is CSGRGTETQYF.

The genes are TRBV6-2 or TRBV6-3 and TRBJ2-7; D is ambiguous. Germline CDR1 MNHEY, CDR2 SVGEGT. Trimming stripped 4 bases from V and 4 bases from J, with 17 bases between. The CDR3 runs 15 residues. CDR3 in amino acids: CASSLVSPNLYEQYF. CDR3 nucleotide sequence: TGTGCCAGCAGTTTAGTGAGTCCTAATCTGTACGAGCAGTACTTC.